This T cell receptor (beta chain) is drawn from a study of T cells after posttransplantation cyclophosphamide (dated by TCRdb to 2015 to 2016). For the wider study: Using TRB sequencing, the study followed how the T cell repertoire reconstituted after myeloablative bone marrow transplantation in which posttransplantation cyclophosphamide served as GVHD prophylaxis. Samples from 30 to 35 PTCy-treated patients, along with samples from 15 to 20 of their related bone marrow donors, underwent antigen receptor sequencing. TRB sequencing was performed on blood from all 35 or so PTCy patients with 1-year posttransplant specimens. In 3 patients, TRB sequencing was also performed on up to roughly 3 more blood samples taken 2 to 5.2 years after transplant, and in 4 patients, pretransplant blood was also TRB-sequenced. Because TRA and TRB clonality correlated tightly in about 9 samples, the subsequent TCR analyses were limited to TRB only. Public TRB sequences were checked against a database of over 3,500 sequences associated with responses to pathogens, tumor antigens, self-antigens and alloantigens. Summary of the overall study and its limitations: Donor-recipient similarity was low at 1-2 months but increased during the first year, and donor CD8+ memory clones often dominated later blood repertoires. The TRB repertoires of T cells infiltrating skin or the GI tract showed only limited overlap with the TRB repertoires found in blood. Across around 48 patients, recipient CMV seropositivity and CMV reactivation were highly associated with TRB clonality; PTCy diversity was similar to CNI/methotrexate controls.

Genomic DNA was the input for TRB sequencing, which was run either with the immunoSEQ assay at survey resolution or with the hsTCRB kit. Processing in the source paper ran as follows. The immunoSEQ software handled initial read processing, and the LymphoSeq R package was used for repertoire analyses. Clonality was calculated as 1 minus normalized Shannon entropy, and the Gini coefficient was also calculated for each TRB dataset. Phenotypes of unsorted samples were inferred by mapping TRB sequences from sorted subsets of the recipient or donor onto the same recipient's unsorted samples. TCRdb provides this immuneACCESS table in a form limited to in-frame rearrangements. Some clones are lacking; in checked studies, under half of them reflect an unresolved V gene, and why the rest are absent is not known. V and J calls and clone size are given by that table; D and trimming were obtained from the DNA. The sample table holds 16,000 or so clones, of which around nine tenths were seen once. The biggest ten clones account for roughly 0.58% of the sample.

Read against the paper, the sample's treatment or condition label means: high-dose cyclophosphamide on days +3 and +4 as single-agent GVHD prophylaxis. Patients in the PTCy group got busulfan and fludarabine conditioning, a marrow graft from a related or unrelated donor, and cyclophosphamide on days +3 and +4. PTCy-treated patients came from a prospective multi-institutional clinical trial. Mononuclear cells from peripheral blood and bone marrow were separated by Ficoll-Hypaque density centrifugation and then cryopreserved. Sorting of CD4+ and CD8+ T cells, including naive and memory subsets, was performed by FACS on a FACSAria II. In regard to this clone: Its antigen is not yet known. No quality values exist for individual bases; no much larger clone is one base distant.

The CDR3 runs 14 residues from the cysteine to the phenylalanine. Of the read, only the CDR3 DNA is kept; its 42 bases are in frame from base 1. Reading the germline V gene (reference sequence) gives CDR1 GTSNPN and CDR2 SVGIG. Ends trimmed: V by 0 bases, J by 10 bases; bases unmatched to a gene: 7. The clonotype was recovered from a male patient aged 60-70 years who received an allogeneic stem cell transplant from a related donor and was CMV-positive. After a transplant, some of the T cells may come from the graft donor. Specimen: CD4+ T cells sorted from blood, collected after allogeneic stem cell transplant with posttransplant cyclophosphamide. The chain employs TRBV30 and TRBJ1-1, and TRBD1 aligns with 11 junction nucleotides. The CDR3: CAWSVPDRGLVAFF. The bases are TGTGCCTGGAGTGTTCCGGACAGGGGGCTAGTAGCTTTCTTT.